This entry describes one T cell receptor (beta chain). Each CDR3 protein gets one entry after TCRdb re-called the PCR reads with MiXCR. The sample lists more than 70,000 distinct CDR3 sequences, about 50% occurring once. Between the trimmed V and J ends, which lost 6 bases and 11 bases, there was a span of 10 bases. This CDR3 has 11 amino acids. These data originate in a study of CDR3 diversity in severe acne. This receptor was obtained from a male donor in good health, serving as a control. The sequenced sample consisted of blood. This chain connects TRBV12-3 or TRBV12-4 to TRBJ1-4; no firm D call. CDR3 bases: TGTGCCAGCAGCCTACAATGGAAACTGTTTTTT. As protein: CASSLQWKLFF.